Listed below are T cell receptor beta chains from one sample, sequenced in a study of T cell repertoires in cytomegalovirus infection. TCRdb recomputed calls from the reads with MiXCR, one row per CDR3 protein. The sample yields nearly 550,000 distinct CDR3 sequences, 16% seen once. The sequenced sample consisted of CD8+ T cells from PBMCs. The receptors here all came from a human donor in good health (CMV status not recorded). Some clones in this sample may be carry-over from other donors' samples. Both conserved end residues are part of each CDR3. A D gene is named only where the DNA matches it firmly. Size tells how often a clone was seen (once, few, many) or the class of an expanded clone, and some rows leave it out.

D gene | J gene | clone size | V gene | CDR3 protein | CDR3 DNA
. | TRBJ1-1 | . | TRBV28 | CASSFRTENTEAFF | TGTGCCAGCAGTTTTAGGACAGAGAACACTGAAGCTTTCTTT
. | TRBJ1-5 | . | TRBV19 | CASIERAVYQPQHF | TGTGCCAGTATCGAAAGGGCGGTTTATCAGCCCCAGCATTTT
. | TRBJ2-3 | . | TRBV28 | CASSLWAQVRTDTQYF | TGTGCCAGCAGTTTATGGGCCCAGGTGAGGACAGATACGCAGTATTTT
. | TRBJ1-1 | once | TRBV6-1 | CASSGGGKFRTEAFF | TGTGCCAGCAGTGGGGGGGGGAAATTTCGGACTGAAGCTTTCTTT
. | TRBJ2-2 | many | TRBV6-6 | CASSYGIAGELFF | TGTGCCAGCAGTTACGGGATAGCCGGGGAGCTGTTTTTT
. | TRBJ1-6 | few | TRBV19 | CASSIDPYSPLHF | TGTGCCAGTAGTATTGATCCGTATTCACCCCTCCACTTT
. | TRBJ2-1 | few | TRBV5-4 | CASSFLTNNEQFF | TGTGCCAGCAGCTTTCTCACCAACAATGAGCAGTTCTTC
TRBD1 | TRBJ1-2 | many | TRBV7-8 | CASSFTGTGDQYGYTF | TGTGCCAGCAGCTTCACCGGGACAGGGGACCAATATGGCTACACCTTC
TRBD2 | TRBJ2-1 | many | TRBV28 | CATQLLTSGTYNEQFF | TGTGCCACCCAACTCCTGACTAGCGGGACGTACAATGAGCAGTTCTTC
. | TRBJ2-1 | many | TRBV6-5 | CASSYPGRHNEQFF | TGTGCCAGCAGTTACCCCGGCCGGCACAATGAGCAGTTCTTC
. | TRBJ1-5 | . | TRBV5-1 | CASSLVWRRSNQPQHF | TGCGCCAGCAGCTTGGTCTGGCGGCGTAGCAATCAGCCCCAGCATTTT